The sequence of this T cell receptor (beta chain) was determined in a study of tumor-infiltrating lymphocytes in primary liver carcinoma. Study overall: These were node-negative, non-metastatic T1-T3 tumors of roughly 4 to 11 cm. Study conclusions and caveats: For tumor-adjacent and tumor-blood pairs, overlap was less than that seen for tumor region pairs.

The source material, 20-30 mg of unsorted bulk tissue, was used to co-extract RNA and DNA. Total RNA (about 500 ng) served as template for TCR beta cDNA synthesis primed by a constant-region primer. It was through three nested multiplex PCR rounds of slightly modified ARM-PCR that TCR beta libraries arose. TCRdb reprocessed the multiplex PCR reads via MiXCR and lists one record per CDR3 protein. The table shows over 75,000 distinct CDR3 sequences, with around 70% occurring only once. The sample holds one count of this clonotype. The antigen is undetermined. The conserved phenylalanine or tryptophan normally closing the CDR3 is absent here, so this likely arose from a read error. The sample taken for sequencing was tumor-adjacent normal liver tissue. The receptor comes from a man between 40 and 49 years old with primary liver carcinoma and hepatitis B virus infection.

CDR3 sequence reads: CASSLWSSYNEQFL. Written as DNA, the CDR3 is TGTGCCAGCAGCTTATGGAGCTCCTACAATGAGCAGTTCCTC. This chain connects TRBV11-3 to TRBJ2-1; D not resolved. Trimming took off 2 bases at V and 0 bases at J, with 5 bases between the two ends. Germline V gives CDR1 SGHNT, CDR2 YENEEA. CDR3 length: 14 amino acids.